The T cell receptor beta chain under discussion was sequenced for a study of T cells in Graves' hyperthyroidism and ophthalmopathy. The TCR beta CDR3 regions underwent amplification using RNA transcripts as the source. A first-round RT-PCR of the TCR CDR3 used the HTBI primer set. Each CDR3 protein is one row after TCRdb ran MiXCR on the multiplex PCR reads. The repertoire holds some 510,000 distinct CDR3 sequences, with under 60% as singletons. CDR1 and CDR2 (germline): SGHTA, FQGNSA. This CDR3 is built from 14 residues. V was pared by 5 bases and J by 4 bases, with 14 bases between. Sequenced material: peripheral blood or thyroid tissue (not recorded which). The V gene is TRBV7-2, the J gene TRBJ1-2; tentatively, D is TRBD1 (5 bases). This clonotype was sampled from a woman between 18 and 29 years old with Graves' hyperthyroidism. This chain's CDR3 is CASSSRDLPYGYTF. The CDR3 DNA follows: TGTGCCAGCAGCAGCCGGGACTTACCCTATGGCTACACCTTC.